Shown below are 20 T cell receptor beta chains from a single sample sequenced in a study of radiotherapy plus CTLA-4 blockade in lung cancer. Here immunoSEQ multiplex PCR was the method, and the copy in TCRdb shows in-frame clones only, minus some. Here the sample spans about 76,000 clones, around 79% being singletons. Sample: peripheral blood, taken from a patient treated with radiotherapy plus ipilimumab. The receptors originated from a human donor with non-small cell lung cancer whose response to radiotherapy plus ipilimumab could not be evaluated. Some clones in this sample may be carry-over from other donors' samples.

The V gene is TRBV10-3, the J gene TRBJ1-2; D unresolved. The CDR3 is 15 residues long. CDR1 is ENHRY and CDR2 is SYGVKD in the germline V gene. V gave up 10 bases and J gave up 4 bases, with 22 bases separating them. Here the CDR3 DNA reads TGTGCCACCTCCTCGGGAGACGGAGGTCCCTATGGCTACACCTTC. Its protein is CATSSGDGGPYGYTF.

This clone was counted once. This sequence joins TRBV29-1 and TRBJ2-5; TRBD1 matches 8 bases. Per the germline V gene, CDR1 is SQVTM and CDR2 is ANQGSEA. Trimming at V came to 3 bases and at J to 3 bases, leaving 6 bases not matched to a gene. The CDR3 length is 14 residues. CDR3 sequence: CSVEVTGGKETQYF. CDR3 bases: TGCAGCGTTGAGGTAACAGGGGGAAAAGAGACCCAGTACTTC. The entire variable domain, with the rest obtained from reference TRBV29-1 and TRBJ2-5, is as follows: SAVISQKPSRDICQRGTSLTIQCQVDSQVTMMFWYRQQPGQSLTLIATANQGSEATYESGFVIDKFPISRPNLTFSTLTVSNMSPEDSSIYLCSVEVTGGKETQYFGPGTRLLVL.

The chain uses TRBV2 and TRBJ2-7; D is uncertain. Trimming removed 3 bases at V and 2 bases at J, with 11 bases between. Per germline, CDR1 SNHLY and CDR2 FYNNEI. This CDR3 spans 14 amino acids. CDR3 residues: CASSDPGKPYEQYF. The CDR3 bases are TGTGCCAGCAGTGATCCAGGAAAGCCCTACGAGCAGTACTTC.

The gene calls are TRBV5-6 and TRBJ1-5; D is perhaps TRBD1 (6 bases). CDR1 is SGHDT and CDR2 is YYEEEE in the germline V gene. Trimming took 6 bases from V and 4 from J, leaving 17 bases between them. This CDR3 is built from 15 residues. The CDR3 loop reads CASTERGSVNQPQHF. The CDR3 DNA reads TGTGCCAGCACTGAGAGGGGGTCCGTAAATCAGCCCCAGCATTTT.

This chain uses TRBV30 with TRBJ1-1, with 8 bases that match TRBD1. CDR1 is GTSNPN, CDR2 SVGIG, per germline (reference sequence). The V gene end was trimmed by 5 bases and the J gene end by 4 bases; junction bases not matched to a gene: 6. The CDR3 runs 13 residues. CDR3 nucleotide sequence: TGTGCCTGGTCACAGGGGGTCGCCACTGAAGCTTTCTTT. Translation gives CAWSQGVATEAFF.

This chain connects TRBV18 to TRBJ2-7, with 8 bases fitting TRBD1. V shed 3 bases and J 6 bases; nucleotides not matched to a gene: 10. This CDR3 comprises 15 residues. Germline CDR1 and CDR2: KGHSH and LQKENI. The CDR3 nucleotides read TGTGCCAGCTCACCCCGACAGGGGAAGAAGACCGAGCAGTACTTC. Amino acid sequence: CASSPRQGKKTEQYF.

The chain is built from TRBV29-1 and TRBJ2-5; 9 bases fit TRBD1. Per germline, CDR1 SQVTM and CDR2 ANQGSEA. V gave up 4 bases and J gave up 5 bases; unmatched junction bases: 5. The CDR3 runs 13 residues. The CDR3 protein is CSVGDRVRETQYF. CDR3 bases: TGCAGCGTTGGGGACAGGGTAAGGGAGACCCAGTACTTC.

The chain combines TRBV6-1 with TRBJ2-7; 7 bases are shared with TRBD1. This CDR3 is built from 14 residues. The V gene's germline CDR1 is MNHNS and CDR2 SASEGT. Trimming cost V 4 bases and J 3 bases; bases outside gene matches: 6. CDR3 in DNA: TGTGCCAGCAGTGTCTCACAGGGGAGCTACGAGCAGTACTTC. It encodes CASSVSQGSYEQYF.

The genes are TRBV5-1 and TRBJ2-2, with D perhaps TRBD1 (5 bases). Trimming stripped 7 bases from V and 1 base from J, with 17 bases between. In germline, CDR1 is SGHRS, CDR2 YFSETQ. The CDR3 consists of 16 residues. The CDR3 reads CASSRSLGQNTGELFF. The CDR3 bases are TGCGCCAGCTCTCGCTCCCTGGGGCAGAACACCGGGGAGCTGTTTTTT.

This clone was seen just once. V and J are TRBV6-6 and TRBJ2-5, with D possibly matching TRBD1 (5 bases). The CDR3 consists of 15 residues. V was shortened by 6 bases and J by 2 bases, with 16 bases between the two germline ends. In germline, CDR1 is MNHNY, CDR2 SVGAGI (reference sequence). In nucleotides, the CDR3 is TGTGCCAGCAGCCAAGCCCAGGGAACTCAAGAGACCCAGTACTTC. This encodes CASSQAQGTQETQYF.

V and J are TRBV4-3 and TRBJ2-7, with a weak D call TRBD1 (6 bases). CDR3 length: 13 residues. Germline CDR1 LGHNA, CDR2 YSLEER. The ends were cut back, 6 bases at V and 2 bases at J, with 11 bases in the middle. This CDR3 is CASSPDRPYEQYF. CDR3 bases: TGCGCCAGCAGTCCCGACAGGCCCTACGAGCAGTACTTC.

The rearrangement uses TRBV6-1 and TRBJ2-1, with 9 bases lining up with TRBD2. Germline-derived CDR1 and CDR2 are MNHNS and SASEGT. This CDR3 spans 13 amino acids. V lost 8 bases and J lost 8; bases outside the gene matches: 7. The CDR3 DNA follows: TGTGCCAGCGGGCGGGGGGGGAGGTATGAGCAGTTCTTC. The encoded protein is CASGRGGRYEQFF.

V usage is TRBV12-5 and J usage is TRBJ2-1; no clear D gene. The V end lost 3 bases, the J end lost 0 bases, and 6 bases lay between the germline ends. CDR3 size: 14 residues. The germline CDR1 and CDR2 sequences are LGHNT and FRNRAP. This CDR3 reads CASGLEYSYNEQFF. The CDR3 DNA sequence: TGTGCTAGTGGTTTAGAGTACTCCTACAATGAGCAGTTCTTC.

The rearrangement links TRBV20-1 to TRBJ2-5, with D unresolved. CDR1 and CDR2 from the germline V gene are DFQATT and SNEGSKA (reference sequence). This CDR3 has 11 amino acids. Trimming took 1 base from V and 2 from J, leaving 2 bases between them. As DNA, the CDR3 is TGCAGTGCTAGAGCTCAAGAGACCCAGTACTTC. Its translation: CSARAQETQYF.

Comment on this clone: This CDR3 is also generated by other DNA sequences in the sample. Written as DNA, the CDR3 is TGTGCCAGTAGTATGGGGGGTCCTTATGGCTACACCTTC. Translated, it gives CASSMGGPYGYTF. V and J are TRBV19 and TRBJ1-2; tentatively, D is TRBD1 (5 bases). CDR1 and CDR2 (germline): LNHDA, SQIVND (reference sequence). The V end lost 3 bases, the J end lost 5 bases, and 10 bases lay between the germline ends. This CDR3 has 13 residues.

This clone was counted a single time. The chain carries TRBV4-2 and TRBJ1-2; the D gene is possibly TRBD1 (6 bases). The V gene's germline CDR1 is LGHNA and CDR2 YNFKEQ. Trimming shortened V by 0 bases and J by 4 bases, and 21 bases separated the two germline ends. The CDR3 spans 18 residues. The CDR3 region is CASSQEPLSTGGLYGYTF. CDR3 DNA: TGTGCCAGCAGCCAAGAACCACTCTCTACGGGGGGCCTCTATGGCTACACCTTC.

The rearrangement links TRBV7-2 to TRBJ2-1, with 10 bases that match TRBD2. The CDR3 length is 17 residues. The ends lost 7 bases at V and 3 bases at J; junction bases unmatched: 12. Germline loops: CDR1 SGHTA, CDR2 FQGNSA. Here the CDR3 DNA reads TGTGCCAGCACCCTAGGAGGTGCTAGCGGGGGCTACAATGAGCAGTTCTTC. Translated: CASTLGGASGGYNEQFF.

The V gene is TRBV11-1, the J gene TRBJ2-3, with unresolved D. The CDR3 covers 13 residues. The germline V gene has CDR1 SGHAT and CDR2 FQDESV (reference sequence). V gave up 7 bases and J gave up 3 bases, with 11 bases separating them. CDR3 coding DNA: TGTGCCAGCAAACAGTTTAATACAGATACGCAGTATTTT. Translated: CASKQFNTDTQYF.

The chain combines TRBV7-2 with TRBJ2-3; D is unclear. Trimming stripped 6 bases from V and 3 bases from J, with 13 bases between. Per germline, CDR1 SGHTA and CDR2 FQGNSA. The CDR3 is made up of 14 amino acids. This CDR3 reads CASSWNSLTDTQYF. As DNA, the CDR3 is TGTGCCAGCAGTTGGAACAGTCTTACAGATACGCAGTATTTT.

This clone was found a few times. V is TRBV5-6 and J is TRBJ1-1; D may be TRBD1 (6 bases). Trimming stripped 1 base from V and 5 bases from J, with 9 bases between. There are 13 residues in the CDR3. The germline gives CDR1 SGHDT, CDR2 YYEEEE. CDR3 residues: CASSLTGKTEAFF. In DNA, the CDR3 is TGTGCCAGCAGCTTGACAGGGAAGACTGAAGCTTTCTTT.